Sequencing of this T cell receptor beta chain was carried out in a study of blood T cell repertoires in COVID-19. In the study's own analysis: Amplified reference gene primers provided the basis for estimating nucleated cell counts. The repertoire was sequenced with immunoSEQ multiplex PCR; TCRdb's copy has only in-frame clones and lacks some. V and J calls and clone size are given by that table; D and trimming were obtained from the DNA. The sample carries approximately 220,000 clones, approximately 90% recorded once. This CDR3 spans 15 amino acids. Participants were aged about 18 to 89 years from roughly 25 US areas.

The source of this sequence is a woman younger than 35 in a cohort exposed to, infected with or recovered from COVID-19 (not recorded which). V usage is TRBV21-1 and J usage is TRBJ1-4; the table's D call, TRBD1, has no DNA check behind it. TRBV21-1 is a listed pseudogene. Material for sequencing was PBMCs or T cells enriched from blood (not recorded which). CDR3 sequence (DNA): TGTGCCAGCAGCACCCCAGGGGGCGGAGGTGAAAAACTGTTTTTT. The encoded protein is CASSTPGGGGEKLFF.